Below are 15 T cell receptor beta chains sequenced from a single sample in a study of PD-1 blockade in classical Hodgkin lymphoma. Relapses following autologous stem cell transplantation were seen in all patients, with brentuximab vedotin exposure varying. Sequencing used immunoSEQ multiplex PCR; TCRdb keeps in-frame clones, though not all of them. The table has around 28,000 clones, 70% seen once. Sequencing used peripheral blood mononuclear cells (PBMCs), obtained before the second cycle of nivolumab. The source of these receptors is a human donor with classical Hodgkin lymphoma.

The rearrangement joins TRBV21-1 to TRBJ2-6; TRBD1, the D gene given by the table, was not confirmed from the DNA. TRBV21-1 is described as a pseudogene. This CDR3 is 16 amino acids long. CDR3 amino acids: CAIPGQGASGANVLTF. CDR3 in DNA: TGTGCCATCCCGGGACAGGGAGCCTCTGGGGCCAACGTCCTGACTTTC.

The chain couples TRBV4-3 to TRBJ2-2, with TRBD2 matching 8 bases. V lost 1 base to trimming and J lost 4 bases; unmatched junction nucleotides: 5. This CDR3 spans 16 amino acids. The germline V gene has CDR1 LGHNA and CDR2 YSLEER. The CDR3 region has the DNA TGCGCCAGCAGCCAAGCCGGACTAGCAATCACCGGGGAGCTGTTTTTT. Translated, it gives CASSQAGLAITGELFF.

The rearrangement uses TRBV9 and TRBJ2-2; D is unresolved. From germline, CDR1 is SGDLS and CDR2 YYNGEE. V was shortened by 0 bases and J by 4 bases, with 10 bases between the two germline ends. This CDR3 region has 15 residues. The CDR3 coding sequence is TGTGCCAGCAGCGTAGGATTCGCTGTCACCGGGGAGCTGTTTTTT. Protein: CASSVGFAVTGELFF.

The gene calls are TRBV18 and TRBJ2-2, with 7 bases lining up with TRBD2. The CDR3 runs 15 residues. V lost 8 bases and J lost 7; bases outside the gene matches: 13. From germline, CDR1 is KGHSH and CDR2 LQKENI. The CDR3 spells CASLPHETGGGELFF. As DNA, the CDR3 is TGTGCCAGCCTCCCCCACGAGACGGGAGGCGGGGAGCTGTTTTTT.

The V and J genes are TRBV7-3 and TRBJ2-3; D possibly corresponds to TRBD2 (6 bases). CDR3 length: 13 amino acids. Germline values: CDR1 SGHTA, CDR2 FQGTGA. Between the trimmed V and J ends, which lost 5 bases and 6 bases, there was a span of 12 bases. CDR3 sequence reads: CASSRGTWDTQYF. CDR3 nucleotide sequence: TGTGCCAGCAGCCGCGGGACTTGGGATACGCAGTATTTT.

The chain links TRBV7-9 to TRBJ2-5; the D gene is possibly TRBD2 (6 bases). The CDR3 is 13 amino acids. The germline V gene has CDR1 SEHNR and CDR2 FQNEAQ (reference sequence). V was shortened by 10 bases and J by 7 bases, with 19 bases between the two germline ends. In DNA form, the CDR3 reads TGTGCCACCGACCAGTTGCGGGGAGGGACCCAGTACTTC. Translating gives CATDQLRGGTQYF.

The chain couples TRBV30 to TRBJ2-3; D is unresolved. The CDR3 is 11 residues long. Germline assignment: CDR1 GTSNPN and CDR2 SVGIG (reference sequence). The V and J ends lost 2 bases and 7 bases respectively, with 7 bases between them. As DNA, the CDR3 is TGTGCCTGGAGTAGGTCGCATACGCAGTATTTT. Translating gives CAWSRSHTQYF.

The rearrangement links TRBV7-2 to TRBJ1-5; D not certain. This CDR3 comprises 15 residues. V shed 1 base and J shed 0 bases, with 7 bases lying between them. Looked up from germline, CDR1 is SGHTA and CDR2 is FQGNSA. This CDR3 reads CASSLGGGSNQPQHF. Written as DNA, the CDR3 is TGTGCCAGCAGCTTAGGCGGCGGTAGCAATCAGCCCCAGCATTTT.

The CDR3 reads CASSLTGYTF. CDR3 DNA sequence: TGTGCCAGCAGCTTGACTGGCTACACCTTC. V gene TRBV5-8 combines with J gene TRBJ1-2; D ambiguous. With 1 base removed from V and 7 bases from J, the gap between germline ends came to 2 bases. The CDR3 is 10 amino acids. The germline V gene encodes CDR1 SGHTS and CDR2 YDEGEE.

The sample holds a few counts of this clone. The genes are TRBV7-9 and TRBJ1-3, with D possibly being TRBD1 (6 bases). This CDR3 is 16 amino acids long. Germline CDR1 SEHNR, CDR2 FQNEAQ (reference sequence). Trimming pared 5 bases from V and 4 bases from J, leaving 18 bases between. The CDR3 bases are TGTGCCAGCAGCAAATCAGGGGTTGACTCGGGAAACACCATATATTTT. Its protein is CASSKSGVDSGNTIYF.

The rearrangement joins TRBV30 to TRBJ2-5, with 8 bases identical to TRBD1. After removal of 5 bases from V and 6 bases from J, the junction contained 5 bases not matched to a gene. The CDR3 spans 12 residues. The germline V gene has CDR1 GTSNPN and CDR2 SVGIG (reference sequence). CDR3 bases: TGTGCCTGGGACAGGGGAGGACAGACCCAGTACTTC. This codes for CAWDRGGQTQYF.

CDR3 in DNA: TGTGCCAGCAGTTTTGGGATGAGCACTGAAGCTTTCTTT. It encodes CASSFGMSTEAFF. This rearrangement joins TRBV28 to TRBJ1-1; D not resolved. Between the trimmed V and J ends, which lost 3 bases and 4 bases, there was a span of 9 bases. The CDR3 runs 13 residues. The germline CDR1 and CDR2 sequences are MDHEN and SYDVKM.

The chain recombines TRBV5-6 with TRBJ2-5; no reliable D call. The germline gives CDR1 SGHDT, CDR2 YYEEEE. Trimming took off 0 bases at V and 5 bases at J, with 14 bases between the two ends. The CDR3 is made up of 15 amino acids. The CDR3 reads CASSLDQDVQETQYF. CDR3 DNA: TGTGCCAGCAGCTTGGATCAGGATGTTCAGGAGACCCAGTACTTC.

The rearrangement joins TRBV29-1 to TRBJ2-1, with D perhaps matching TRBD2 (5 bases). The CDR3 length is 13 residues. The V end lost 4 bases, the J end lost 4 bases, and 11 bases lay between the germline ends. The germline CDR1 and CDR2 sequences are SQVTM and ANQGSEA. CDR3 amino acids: CSVAEDAYNEQFF. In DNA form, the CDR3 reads TGCAGCGTTGCGGAGGACGCGTACAATGAGCAGTTCTTC.

The CDR3 DNA reads as TGTGCCAGCAGCAACAATGAGCAGTTCTTC. Its protein product is CASSNNEQFF. V gene TRBV7-9 combines with J gene TRBJ2-1; the D is unclear. Trimming cost V 5 bases and J 5 bases, with 1 base left between them. Germline V gene sequence: CDR1 SEHNR, CDR2 FQNEAQ (reference sequence). The CDR3 covers 10 residues.